This T cell receptor (beta chain) appears in the sequencing data of a study of T-cell reconstitution after alpha-beta-depleted transplantation in children. This clonotype was seen more than once but under ten times. Germline loops: CDR1 SGHRS, CDR2 YFSETQ. Trimming pared 2 bases from V and 4 bases from J, leaving 8 bases between. The CDR3 totals 13 residues. Construction of the TCRbeta library involved unique molecular identifiers. A single record per CDR3 protein comes from TCRdb applying MiXCR to the PCR reads. The sample holds hundreds of thousands of distinct CDR3 sequences, roughly 10% seen once.

The chain carries TRBV5-1 and TRBJ2-3; the D is unclear. This TCR was recovered from a human donor who donated a stem cell graft to a child with acute myeloid leukemia. The sample was PBMCs from the stem cell graft donor, taken from the stem cell graft. CDR3 nucleotides: TGCGCCAGCAGCTTCACGACCTCAGATACGCAGTATTTT. Translation: CASSFTTSDTQYF. Combining the CDR3 with reference TRBV5-1 and TRBJ2-3 gives the whole variable domain KAGVTQTPRYLIKTRGQQVTLSCSPISGHRSVSWYQQTPGQGLQFLFEYFSETQRNKGNFPGRFSGRQFSNSRSEMNVSTLELGDSALYLCASSFTTSDTQYFGPGTRLTVL.